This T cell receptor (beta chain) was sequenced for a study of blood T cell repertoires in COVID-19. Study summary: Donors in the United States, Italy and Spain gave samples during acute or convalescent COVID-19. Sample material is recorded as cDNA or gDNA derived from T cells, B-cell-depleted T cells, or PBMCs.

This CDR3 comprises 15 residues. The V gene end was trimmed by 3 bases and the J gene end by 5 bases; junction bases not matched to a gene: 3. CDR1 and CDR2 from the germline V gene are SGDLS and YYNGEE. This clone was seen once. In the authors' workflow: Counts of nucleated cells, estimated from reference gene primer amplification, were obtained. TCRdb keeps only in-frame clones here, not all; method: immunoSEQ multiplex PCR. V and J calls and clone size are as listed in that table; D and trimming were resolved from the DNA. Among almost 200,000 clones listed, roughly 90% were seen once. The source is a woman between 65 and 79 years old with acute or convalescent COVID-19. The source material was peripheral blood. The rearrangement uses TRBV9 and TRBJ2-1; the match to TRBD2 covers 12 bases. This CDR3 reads CASSGGLAGNNEQFF. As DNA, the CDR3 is TGTGCCAGCAGCGGCGGACTAGCGGGAAACAATGAGCAGTTCTTC.